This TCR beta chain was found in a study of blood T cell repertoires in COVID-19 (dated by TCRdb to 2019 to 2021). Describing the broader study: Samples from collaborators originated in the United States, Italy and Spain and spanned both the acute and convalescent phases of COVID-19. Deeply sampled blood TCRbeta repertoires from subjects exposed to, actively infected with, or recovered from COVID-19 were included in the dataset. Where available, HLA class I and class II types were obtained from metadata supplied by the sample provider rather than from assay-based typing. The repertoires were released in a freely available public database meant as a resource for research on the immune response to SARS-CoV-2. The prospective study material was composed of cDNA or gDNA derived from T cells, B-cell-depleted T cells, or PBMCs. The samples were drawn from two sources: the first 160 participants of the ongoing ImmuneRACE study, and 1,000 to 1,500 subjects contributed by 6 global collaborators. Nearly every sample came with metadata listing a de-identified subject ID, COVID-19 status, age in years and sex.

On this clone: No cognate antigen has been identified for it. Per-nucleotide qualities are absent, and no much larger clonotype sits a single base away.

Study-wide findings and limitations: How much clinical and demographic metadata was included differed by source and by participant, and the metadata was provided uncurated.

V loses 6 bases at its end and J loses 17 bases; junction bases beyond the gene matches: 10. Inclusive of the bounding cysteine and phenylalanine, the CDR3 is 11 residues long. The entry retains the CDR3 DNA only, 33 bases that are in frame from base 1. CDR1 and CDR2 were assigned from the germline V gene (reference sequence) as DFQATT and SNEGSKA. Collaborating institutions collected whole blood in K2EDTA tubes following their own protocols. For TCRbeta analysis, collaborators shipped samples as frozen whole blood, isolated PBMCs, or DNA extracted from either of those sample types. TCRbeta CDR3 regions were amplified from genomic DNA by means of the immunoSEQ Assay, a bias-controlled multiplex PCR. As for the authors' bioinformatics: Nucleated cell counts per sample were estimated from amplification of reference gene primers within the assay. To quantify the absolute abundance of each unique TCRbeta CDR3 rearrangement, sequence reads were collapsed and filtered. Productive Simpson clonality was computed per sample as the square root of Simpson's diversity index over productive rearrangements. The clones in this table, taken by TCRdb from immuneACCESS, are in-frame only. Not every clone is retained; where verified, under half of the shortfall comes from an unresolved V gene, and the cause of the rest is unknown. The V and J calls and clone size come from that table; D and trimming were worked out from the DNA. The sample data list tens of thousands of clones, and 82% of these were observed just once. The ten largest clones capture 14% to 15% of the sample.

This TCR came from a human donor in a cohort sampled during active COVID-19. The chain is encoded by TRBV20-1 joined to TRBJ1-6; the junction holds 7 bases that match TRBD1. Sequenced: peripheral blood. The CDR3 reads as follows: CSARDSSSIHF. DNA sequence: TGCAGTGCAAGGGACAGCTCGAGCATCCACTTT.